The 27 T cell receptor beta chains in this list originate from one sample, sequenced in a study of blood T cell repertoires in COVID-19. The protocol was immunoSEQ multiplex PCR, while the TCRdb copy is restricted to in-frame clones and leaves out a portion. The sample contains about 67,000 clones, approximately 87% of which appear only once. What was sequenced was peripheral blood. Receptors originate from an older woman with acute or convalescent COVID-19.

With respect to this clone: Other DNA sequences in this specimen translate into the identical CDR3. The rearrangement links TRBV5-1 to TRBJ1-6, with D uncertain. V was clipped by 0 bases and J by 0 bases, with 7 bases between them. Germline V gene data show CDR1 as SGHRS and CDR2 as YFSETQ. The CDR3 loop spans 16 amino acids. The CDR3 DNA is TGCGCCAGCAGCTTGGCCGGGAGCTCCTATAATTCACCCCTCCACTTT. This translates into CASSLAGSSYNSPLHF.

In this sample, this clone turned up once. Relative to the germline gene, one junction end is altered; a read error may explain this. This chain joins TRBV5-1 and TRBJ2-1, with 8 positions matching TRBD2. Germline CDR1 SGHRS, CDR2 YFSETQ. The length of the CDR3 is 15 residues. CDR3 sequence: CASSFGAGVYYEQFF. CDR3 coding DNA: TGCGCCAGCAGCTTTGGAGCGGGAGTCTACTATGAGCAGTTCTTC. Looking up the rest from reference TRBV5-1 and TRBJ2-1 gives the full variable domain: KAGVTQTPRYLIKTRGQQVTLSCSPISGHRSVSWYQQTPGQGLQFLFEYFSETQRNKGNFPGRFSGRQFSNSRSEMNVSTLELGDSALYLCASSFGAGVYYEQFFGPGTRLTVL.

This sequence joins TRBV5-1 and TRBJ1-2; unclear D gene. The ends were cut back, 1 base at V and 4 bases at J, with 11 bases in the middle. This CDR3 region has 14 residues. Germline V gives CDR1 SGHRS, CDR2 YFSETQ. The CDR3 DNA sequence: TGCGCCAGCAGCTTGAACACCTTCAGCTATGGCTACACCTTC. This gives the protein CASSLNTFSYGYTF.

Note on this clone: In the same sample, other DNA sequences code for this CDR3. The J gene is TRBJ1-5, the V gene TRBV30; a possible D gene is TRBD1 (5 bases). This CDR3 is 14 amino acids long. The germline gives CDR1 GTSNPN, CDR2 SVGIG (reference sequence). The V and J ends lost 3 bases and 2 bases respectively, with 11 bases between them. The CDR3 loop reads CAWSPGGGNQPQHF. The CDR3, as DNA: TGTGCCTGGAGCCCGGGGGGGGGCAATCAGCCCCAGCATTTT.

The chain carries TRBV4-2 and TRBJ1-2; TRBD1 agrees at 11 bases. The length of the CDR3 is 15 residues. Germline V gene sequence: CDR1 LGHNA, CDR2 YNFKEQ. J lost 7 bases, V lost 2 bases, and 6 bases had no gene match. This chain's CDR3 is CASSQIGQGAIGYTF. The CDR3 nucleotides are TGTGCCAGCAGCCAAATTGGACAGGGGGCGATTGGCTACACCTTC.

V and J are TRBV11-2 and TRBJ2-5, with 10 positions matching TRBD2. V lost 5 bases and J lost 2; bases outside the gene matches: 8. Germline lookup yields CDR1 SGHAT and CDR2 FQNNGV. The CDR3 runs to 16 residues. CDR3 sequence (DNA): TGTGCCAGCAGCCCCGCGGGACTAGCGTTTCAAGAGACCCAGTACTTC. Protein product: CASSPAGLAFQETQYF.

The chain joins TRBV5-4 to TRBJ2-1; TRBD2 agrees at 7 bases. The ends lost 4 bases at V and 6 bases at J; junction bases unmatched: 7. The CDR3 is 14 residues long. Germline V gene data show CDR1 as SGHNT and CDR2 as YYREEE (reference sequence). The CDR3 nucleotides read TGTGCCAGCAGCAGTAACTGGGGGGGCAATGAGCAGTTCTTC. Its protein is CASSSNWGGNEQFF. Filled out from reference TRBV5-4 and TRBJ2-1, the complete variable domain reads ETGVTQSPTHLIKTRGQQVTLRCSSQSGHNTVSWYQQALGQGPQFIFQYYREEENGRGNFPPRFSGLQFPNYSSELNVNALELDDSALYLCASSSNWGGNEQFFGPGTRLTVL.

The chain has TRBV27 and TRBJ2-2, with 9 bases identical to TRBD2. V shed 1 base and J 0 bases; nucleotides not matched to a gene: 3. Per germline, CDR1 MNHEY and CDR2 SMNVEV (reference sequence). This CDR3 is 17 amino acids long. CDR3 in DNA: TGTGCCAGCAGTTTATTTCTAGCGGGGCCGAACACCGGGGAGCTGTTTTTT. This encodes CASSLFLAGPNTGELFF.

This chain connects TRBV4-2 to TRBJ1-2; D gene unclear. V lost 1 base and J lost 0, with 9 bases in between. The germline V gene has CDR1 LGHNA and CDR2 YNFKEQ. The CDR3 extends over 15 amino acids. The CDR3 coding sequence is TGTGCCAGCAGCCAAGGACACGCAGCTAACTATGGCTACACCTTC. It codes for CASSQGHAANYGYTF.

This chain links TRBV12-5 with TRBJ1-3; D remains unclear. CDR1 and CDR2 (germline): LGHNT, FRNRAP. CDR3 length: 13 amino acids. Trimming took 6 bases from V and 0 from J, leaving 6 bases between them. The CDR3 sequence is CASGRGSGNTIYF. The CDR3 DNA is TGTGCTAGTGGCAGAGGCTCTGGAAACACCATATATTTT.

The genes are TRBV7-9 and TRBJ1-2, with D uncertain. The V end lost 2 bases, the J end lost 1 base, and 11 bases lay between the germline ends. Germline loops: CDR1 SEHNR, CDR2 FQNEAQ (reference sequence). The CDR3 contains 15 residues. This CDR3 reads CASSLNREVNYGYTF. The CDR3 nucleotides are TGTGCCAGCAGCTTAAATAGGGAGGTTAACTATGGCTACACCTTC.

Here the CDR3 reads CASSPCYSTDTQYF. The CDR3 DNA reads TGTGCCAGCAGCCCGTGCTATTCAACAGATACGCAGTATTTT. The rearrangement joins TRBV9 to TRBJ2-3, with no clear D. With 4 bases removed from V and 3 bases from J, the gap between germline ends came to 12 bases. Germline V CDR1 and CDR2: SGDLS, YYNGEE. This CDR3 has 14 amino acids. Filled out from reference TRBV9 and TRBJ2-3, the complete variable domain reads DSGVTQTPKHLITATGQRVTLRCSPRSGDLSVYWYQQSLDQGLQFLIQYYNGEERAKGNILERFSAQQFPDLHSELNLSSLELGDSALYFCASSPCYSTDTQYFGPGTRLTVL.

CDR3 bases: TGTGCCAGCAGGGAGGCGAACACCGGGGAGCTGTTTTTT. It encodes CASREANTGELFF. This chain links TRBV11-2 with TRBJ2-2; TRBD2 might be the D (5 bases). The CDR3 extends over 13 amino acids. Trimming took off 6 bases at V and 0 bases at J, with 5 bases between the two ends. Looked up from germline, CDR1 is SGHAT and CDR2 is FQNNGV.

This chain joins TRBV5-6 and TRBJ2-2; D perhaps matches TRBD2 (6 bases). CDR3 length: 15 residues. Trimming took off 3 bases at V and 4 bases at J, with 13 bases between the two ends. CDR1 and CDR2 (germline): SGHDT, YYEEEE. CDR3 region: CASSSRDLGTGELFF. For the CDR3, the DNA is TGTGCCAGCAGCTCCCGGGACTTGGGCACCGGGGAGCTGTTTTTT. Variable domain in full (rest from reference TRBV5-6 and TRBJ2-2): DAGVTQSPTHLIKTRGQQVTLRCSPKSGHDTVSWYQQALGQGPQFIFQYYEEEERQRGNFPDRFSGHQFPNYSSELNVNALLLGDSALYLCASSSRDLGTGELFFGEGSRLTVL.

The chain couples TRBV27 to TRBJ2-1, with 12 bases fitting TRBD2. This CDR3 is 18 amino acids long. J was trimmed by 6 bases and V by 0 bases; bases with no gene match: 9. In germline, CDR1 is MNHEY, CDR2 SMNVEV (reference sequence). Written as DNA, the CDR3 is TGTGCCAGCAGTTTATCGTCGTGGGGACTAGCGGGTACCAATGAGCAGTTCTTC. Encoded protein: CASSLSSWGLAGTNEQFF.

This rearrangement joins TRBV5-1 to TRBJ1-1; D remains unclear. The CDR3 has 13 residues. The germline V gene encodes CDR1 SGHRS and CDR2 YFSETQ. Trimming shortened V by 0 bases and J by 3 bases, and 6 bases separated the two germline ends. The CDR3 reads CASSLAGDTEAFF. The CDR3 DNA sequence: TGCGCCAGCAGCTTGGCCGGGGACACTGAAGCTTTCTTT. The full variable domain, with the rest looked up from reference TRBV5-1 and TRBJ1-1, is KAGVTQTPRYLIKTRGQQVTLSCSPISGHRSVSWYQQTPGQGLQFLFEYFSETQRNKGNFPGRFSGRQFSNSRSEMNVSTLELGDSALYLCASSLAGDTEAFFGQGTRLTVV.

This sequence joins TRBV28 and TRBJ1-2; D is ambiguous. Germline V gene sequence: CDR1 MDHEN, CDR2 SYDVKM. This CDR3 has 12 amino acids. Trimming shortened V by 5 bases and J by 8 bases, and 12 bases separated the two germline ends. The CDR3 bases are TGTGCCAGCAGTCCGGAGACCTGGGGCTACACCTTC. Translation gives CASSPETWGYTF.

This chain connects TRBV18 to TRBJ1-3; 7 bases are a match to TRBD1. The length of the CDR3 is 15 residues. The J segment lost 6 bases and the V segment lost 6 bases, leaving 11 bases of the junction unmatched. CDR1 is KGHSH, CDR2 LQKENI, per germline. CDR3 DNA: TGTGCCAGCTCGAACACAGGGGTTCCGCAAAACACCATATATTTT. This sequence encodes CASSNTGVPQNTIYF.

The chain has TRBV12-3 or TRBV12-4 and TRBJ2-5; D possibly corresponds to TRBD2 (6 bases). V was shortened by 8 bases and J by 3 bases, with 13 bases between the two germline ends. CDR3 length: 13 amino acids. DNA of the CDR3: TGTGCCAGCTCAGGCGGAGGGGAAGAGACCCAGTACTTC. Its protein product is CASSGGGEETQYF.

CDR3 bases: TGTGCCAGTAGCGCGCAATCGACAGTGAACACTGAAGCTTTCTTT. Translation: CASSAQSTVNTEAFF. The V call is TRBV19, the J call TRBJ1-1, with D maybe TRBD1 (5 bases). This CDR3 is built from 15 residues. Trimming removed 6 bases at V and 0 bases at J, with 14 bases between. The germline V gene encodes CDR1 LNHDA and CDR2 SQIVND (reference sequence).

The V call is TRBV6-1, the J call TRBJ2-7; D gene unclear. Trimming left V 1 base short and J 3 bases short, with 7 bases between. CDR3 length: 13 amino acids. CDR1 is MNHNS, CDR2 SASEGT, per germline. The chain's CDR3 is CASSEVVYYEQYV. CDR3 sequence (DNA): TGTGCCAGCAGTGAAGTTGTGTACTACGAGCAGTACGTC.

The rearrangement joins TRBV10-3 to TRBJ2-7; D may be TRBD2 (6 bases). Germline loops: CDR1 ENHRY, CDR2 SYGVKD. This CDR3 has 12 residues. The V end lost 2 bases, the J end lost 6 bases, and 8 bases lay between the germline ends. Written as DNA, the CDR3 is TGTGCCATCAGTGAGGGCGGGGCCGAGCAGTACGTC. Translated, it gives CAISEGGAEQYV.

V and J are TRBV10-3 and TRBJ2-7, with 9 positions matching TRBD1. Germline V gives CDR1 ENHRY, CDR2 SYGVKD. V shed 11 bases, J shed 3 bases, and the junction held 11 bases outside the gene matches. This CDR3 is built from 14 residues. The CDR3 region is CAPALGQGFYEQYV. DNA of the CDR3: TGTGCCCCGGCCCTGGGACAGGGCTTCTACGAGCAGTACGTC.

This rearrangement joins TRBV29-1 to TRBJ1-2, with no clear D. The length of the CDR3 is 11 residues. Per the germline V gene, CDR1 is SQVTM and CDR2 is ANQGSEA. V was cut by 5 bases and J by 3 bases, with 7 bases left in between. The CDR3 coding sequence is TGCAGCGTTTACAGAGACTATGGCTACACCTTC. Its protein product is CSVYRDYGYTF.

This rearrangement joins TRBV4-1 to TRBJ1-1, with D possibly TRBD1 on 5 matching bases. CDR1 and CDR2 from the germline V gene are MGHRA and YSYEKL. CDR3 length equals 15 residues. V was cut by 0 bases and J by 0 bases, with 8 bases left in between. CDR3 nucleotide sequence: TGCGCCAGCAGCCAAGATCTCAGGGTGAACACTGAAGCTTTCTTT. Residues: CASSQDLRVNTEAFF.

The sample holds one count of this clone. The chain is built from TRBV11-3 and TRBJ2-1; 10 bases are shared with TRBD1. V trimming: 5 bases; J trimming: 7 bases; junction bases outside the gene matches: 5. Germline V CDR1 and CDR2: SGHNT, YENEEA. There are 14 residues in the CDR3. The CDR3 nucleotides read TGTGCCAGCAGCCCACGGACAGGGGGTAATGAGCAGTTCTTC. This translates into CASSPRTGGNEQFF.

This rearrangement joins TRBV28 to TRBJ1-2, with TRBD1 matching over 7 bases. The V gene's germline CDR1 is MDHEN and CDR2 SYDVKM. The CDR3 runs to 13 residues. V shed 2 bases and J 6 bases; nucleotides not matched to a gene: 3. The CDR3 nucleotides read TGTGCCAGCAGTTTAGACAGGGTGGATGGCTACACCTTC. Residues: CASSLDRVDGYTF.